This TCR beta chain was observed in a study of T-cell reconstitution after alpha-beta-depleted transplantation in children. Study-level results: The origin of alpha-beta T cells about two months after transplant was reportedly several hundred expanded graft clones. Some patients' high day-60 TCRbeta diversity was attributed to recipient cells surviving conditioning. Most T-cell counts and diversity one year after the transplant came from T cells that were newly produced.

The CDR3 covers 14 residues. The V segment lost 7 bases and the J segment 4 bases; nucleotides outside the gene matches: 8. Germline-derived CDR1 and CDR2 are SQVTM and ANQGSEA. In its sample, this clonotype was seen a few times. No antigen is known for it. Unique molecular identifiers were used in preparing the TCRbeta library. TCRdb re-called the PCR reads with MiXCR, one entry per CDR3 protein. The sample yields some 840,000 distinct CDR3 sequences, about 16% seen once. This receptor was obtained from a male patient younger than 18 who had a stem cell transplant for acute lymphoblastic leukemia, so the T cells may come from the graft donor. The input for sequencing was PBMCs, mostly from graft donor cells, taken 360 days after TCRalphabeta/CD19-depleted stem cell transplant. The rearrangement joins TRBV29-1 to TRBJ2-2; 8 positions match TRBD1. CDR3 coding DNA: TGCAGCGCCACCCGGGACAGGCTCACCGGGGAGCTGTTTTTT. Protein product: CSATRDRLTGELFF.